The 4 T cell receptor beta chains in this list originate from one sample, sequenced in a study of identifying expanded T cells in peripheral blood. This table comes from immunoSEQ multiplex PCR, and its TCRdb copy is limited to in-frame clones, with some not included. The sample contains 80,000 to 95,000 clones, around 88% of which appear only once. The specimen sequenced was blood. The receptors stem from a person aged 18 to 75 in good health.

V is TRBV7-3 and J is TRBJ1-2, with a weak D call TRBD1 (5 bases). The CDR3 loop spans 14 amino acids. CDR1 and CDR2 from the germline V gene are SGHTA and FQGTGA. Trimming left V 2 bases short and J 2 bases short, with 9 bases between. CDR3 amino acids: CASSLLGGNYGYTF. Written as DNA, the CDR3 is TGTGCCAGCAGCTTATTGGGGGGAAACTATGGCTACACCTTC.

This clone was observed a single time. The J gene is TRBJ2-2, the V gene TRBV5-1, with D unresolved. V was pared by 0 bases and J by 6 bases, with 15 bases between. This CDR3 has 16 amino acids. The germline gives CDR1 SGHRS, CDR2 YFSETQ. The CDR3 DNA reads TGCGCCAGCAGCTTGGTTTCGGAACTTTCGGCCGGGGAGCTGTTTTTT. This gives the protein CASSLVSELSAGELFF.

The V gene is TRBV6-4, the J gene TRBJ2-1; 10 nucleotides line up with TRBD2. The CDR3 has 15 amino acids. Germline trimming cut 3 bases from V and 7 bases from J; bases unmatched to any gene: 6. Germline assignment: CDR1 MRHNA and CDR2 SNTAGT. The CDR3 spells CASSEGASGGNEQFF. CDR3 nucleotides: TGTGCCAGCAGTGAGGGGGCTAGCGGGGGAAATGAGCAGTTCTTC.

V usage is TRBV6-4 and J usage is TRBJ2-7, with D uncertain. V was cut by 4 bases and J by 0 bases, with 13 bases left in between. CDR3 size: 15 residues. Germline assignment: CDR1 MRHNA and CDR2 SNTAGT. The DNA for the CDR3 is TGTGCCAGCAGTGCAGTACCGGGTGACTCCTACGAGCAGTACTTC. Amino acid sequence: CASSAVPGDSYEQYF.